This paragraph covers one TCR beta chain sequence. Its target is not known. The data derive from a study of T cell responses to AZD1222 COVID-19 vaccine. Overall study findings and caveats: Repertoire sampling occurred only after the peak T cell response. Spike-specific TCR breadth and depth both grew after two AZD1222 doses. Donors were largely white British and mainly female; clonal diversity was possibly underestimated.

The CDR3 length is 14 residues. Germline V gives CDR1 KGHSH, CDR2 LQKENI. The V end lost 1 base, the J end lost 0 bases, and 6 bases lay between the germline ends. Generated by immunoSEQ multiplex PCR, the TCRdb table keeps only in-frame clones and is missing some. The sample records some 150,000 clones, 90% to 95% being singletons. V and J are TRBV18 and TRBJ1-2; no definite D call. Here the sequenced sample was peripheral blood, taken on day 0 of AZD1222 vaccination. This receptor was taken from an adult in good health. CDR3 protein: CASSPQGTNYGYTF. CDR3 nucleotide sequence: TGTGCCAGCTCACCACAGGGAACTAACTATGGCTACACCTTC.